This TCR beta chain comes out of a study of human T cells and chemical hapten exposure. This CDR3 spans 14 amino acids. Germline CDR1 DFQATT, CDR2 SNEGSKA (reference sequence). Trimming at V came to 3 bases and at J to 6 bases, leaving 4 bases not matched to a gene. TCRdb used MiXCR to reprocess the RACE reads, holding one entry per CDR3 protein. The sample has around 71,000 distinct CDR3 sequences; 9.8% are singletons. Turning to this clonotype: Antigen specificity is unknown.

General observations from the study: DPC sensitization left the count of TCRs above 1 in 1000 unchanged. Donors, who had alopecia, may show an immune response that differs from healthy people's.

This sample's time point: patch test 1, 2 weeks after DPC sensitization. The treatment is: therapeutic diphenylcyclopropenone sensitization with weekly scalp DPC. Donors, patients with alopecia ranging from 18 to 70 years old and judged suitable for DPC, provided samples. Total RNA was isolated from whole blood that had not been fractionated. The rearrangement joins TRBV20-1 to TRBJ1-6, with 8 bases matching TRBD1. This sample comprised whole blood, obtained in connection with sensitization to the hapten diphenylcyclopropenone (DPC). The TCR was taken from a woman aged 40 to 49 with alopecia areata. Some clones in this sample may be carry-over from other donors' samples. This chain's CDR3 is CSASSGQGNSPLHF. The CDR3 DNA follows: TGCAGTGCTAGTAGCGGACAGGGTAATTCACCCCTCCACTTT.